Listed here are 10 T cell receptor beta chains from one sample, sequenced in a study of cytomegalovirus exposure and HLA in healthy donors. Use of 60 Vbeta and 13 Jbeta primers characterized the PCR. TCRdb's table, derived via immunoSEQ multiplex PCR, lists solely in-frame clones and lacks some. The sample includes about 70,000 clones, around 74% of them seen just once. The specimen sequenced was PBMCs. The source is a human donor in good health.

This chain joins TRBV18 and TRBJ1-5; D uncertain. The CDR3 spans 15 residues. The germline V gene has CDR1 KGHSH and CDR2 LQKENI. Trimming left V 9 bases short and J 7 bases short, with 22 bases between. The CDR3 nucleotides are TGTGCCAGTTCAGCCCTCCCCCTAACGAGCCAGCCCCAGCATTTT. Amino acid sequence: CASSALPLTSQPQHF.

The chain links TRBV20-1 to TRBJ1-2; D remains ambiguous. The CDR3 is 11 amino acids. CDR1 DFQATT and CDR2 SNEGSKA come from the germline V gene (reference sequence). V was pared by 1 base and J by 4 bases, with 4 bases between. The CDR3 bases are TGCAGTGCTAGAGTCGGCTATGGCTACACCTTC. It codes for CSARVGYGYTF.

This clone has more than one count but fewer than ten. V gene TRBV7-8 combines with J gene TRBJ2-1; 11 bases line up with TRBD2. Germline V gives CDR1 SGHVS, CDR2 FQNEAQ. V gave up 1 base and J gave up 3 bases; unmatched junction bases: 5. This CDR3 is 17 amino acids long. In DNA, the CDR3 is TGTGCCAGCAGCTTAGGGGTAGCGGGGGGGTTCTACAATGAGCAGTTCTTC. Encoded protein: CASSLGVAGGFYNEQFF.

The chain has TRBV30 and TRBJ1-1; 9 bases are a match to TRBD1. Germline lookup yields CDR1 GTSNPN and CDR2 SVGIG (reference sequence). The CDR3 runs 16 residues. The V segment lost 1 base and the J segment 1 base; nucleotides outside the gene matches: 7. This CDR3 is CAWSARDRVKNTEAFF. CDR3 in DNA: TGTGCCTGGAGTGCCCGGGACAGGGTGAAGAACACTGAAGCTTTCTTT.

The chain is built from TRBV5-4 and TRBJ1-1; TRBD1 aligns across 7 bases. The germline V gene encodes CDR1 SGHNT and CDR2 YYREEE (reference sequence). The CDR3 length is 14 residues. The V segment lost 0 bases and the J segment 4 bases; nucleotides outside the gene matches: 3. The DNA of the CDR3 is TGTGCCAGCAGCTTGGAGACAGGGAGCACTGAAGCTTTCTTT. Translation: CASSLETGSTEAFF.

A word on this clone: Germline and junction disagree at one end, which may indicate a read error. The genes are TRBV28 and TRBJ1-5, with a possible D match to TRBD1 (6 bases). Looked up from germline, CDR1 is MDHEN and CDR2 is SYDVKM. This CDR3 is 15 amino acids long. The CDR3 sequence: CASNLVGQENQPQHF. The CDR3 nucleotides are TGTGCCAGCAATTTAGTGGGACAAGAAAATCAGCCCCAGCATTTT.

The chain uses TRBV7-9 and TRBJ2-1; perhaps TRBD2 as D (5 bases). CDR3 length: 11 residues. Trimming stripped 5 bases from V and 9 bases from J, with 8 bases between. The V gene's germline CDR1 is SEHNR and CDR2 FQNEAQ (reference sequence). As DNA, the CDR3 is TGTGCCAGCAGCCCTGGGAGTGAGCAGTTCTTC. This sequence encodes CASSPGSEQFF.

CDR3 protein: CASSFRVGGTEAFF. CDR3 coding DNA: TGTGCCAGCAGTTTCAGGGTGGGGGGCACTGAAGCTTTCTTT. The chain joins TRBV6-5 to TRBJ1-1; D perhaps matches TRBD1 (5 bases). Deletions cut 4 bases from V and 4 bases from J, with 13 bases between. The CDR3 contains 14 residues. Germline V gene data show CDR1 as MNHEY and CDR2 as SVGAGI.

The CDR3, as DNA: TGCGCCAGCAGCCTATGGACTAGCGGGAGAGAGGAGCAGTTCTTC. It yields the protein CASSLWTSGREEQFF. The V and J genes are TRBV5-1 and TRBJ2-1; TRBD2 aligns across 13 bases. CDR3 length equals 15 residues. V trimming: 4 bases; J trimming: 10 bases; junction bases outside the gene matches: 8. The germline gives CDR1 SGHRS, CDR2 YFSETQ. Combining the CDR3 with reference TRBV5-1 and TRBJ2-1 gives the whole variable domain KAGVTQTPRYLIKTRGQQVTLSCSPISGHRSVSWYQQTPGQGLQFLFEYFSETQRNKGNFPGRFSGRQFSNSRSEMNVSTLELGDSALYLCASSLWTSGREEQFFGPGTRLTVL.

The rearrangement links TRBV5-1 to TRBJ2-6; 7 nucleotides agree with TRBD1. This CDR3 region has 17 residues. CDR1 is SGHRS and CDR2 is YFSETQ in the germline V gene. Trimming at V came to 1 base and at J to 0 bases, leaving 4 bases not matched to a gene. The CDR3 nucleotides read TGCGCCAGCAGCTTGTGGGACAGATACTCTGGGGCCAACGTCCTGACTTTC. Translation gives CASSLWDRYSGANVLTF.